This T cell receptor beta chain came from a study of cytomegalovirus exposure and HLA in healthy donors (dated by TCRdb to about 2017). Describing the broader study: According to an earlier analysis of 587 of the donors, about 180 million T cells yielded some 120 million unique TCR beta sequences and about 300 Gb of sequence data. Around 330 gigabases of sequencing data and 70 million to 100 million unique TCR sequences made up an early release that covered approximately 700 HLA-typed donors. Of the roughly 400 genotyped donors, approximately 80% were placed in the genetic ancestry cluster associated with self-reported Caucasian donors. The study aimed to test whether cataloging public T cell receptors could reveal signatures of past pathogen exposure. The study profiled the T cell repertoires of hundreds of subjects by immunosequencing and related them to cytomegalovirus serostatus. A separate validation cohort of roughly 120 different subjects was used in addition to the 666-subject first cohort. High-throughput TCR immunosequencing, statistical association of individual TCRs with disease status, and machine learning were combined to predict cytomegalovirus infection status. In a later analysis, previously published TCR beta repertoires from more than 500 donors were re-analyzed and high-resolution HLA genotyping was added so that TCR occurrence patterns could be studied. In the later analysis, no new phenotypic data were used to find candidate immune exposures; instead, reliance was placed on TCR beta sequences and their occurrence across donors. To decide whether each TCR beta V gene segment behaved as functional or pseudogenic, an earlier analysis of over 500 of the donors relied on high-throughput TCR beta sequencing. Donor age, sex, ethnicity and CMV serostatus were compiled together with the repertoire data. A later genetic analysis used genome-wide SNP genotypes for about 60% of the roughly 700 donors, treating that subset as a discovery cohort. All discovery cohort repertoires had been generated using a single sequencing platform. Both class I and class II loci were covered by HLA typing, at four-digit resolution. The number of donors typed differed by locus, with 629-630 for A, B, C, DRB1 and DQB1, roughly 520 for DQA1, 606 for DPA1, and some 440 for DPB1. Four to six DR-DQ haplotypes were handled as single units for association and clustering, since linkage in the cohort was strong. Among about 370 genotyped donors of the cohort, an average of approximately 220,000 unique TCR beta nucleotide sequences was sequenced per donor, of which about 18% were non-productive. The full study reports these points: The authors suggested that the approach could potentially be extended to other disease states and immunological phenotypes. A further reported finding was that TCR beta sequences accurately predicted the HLA-A and HLA-B alleles for most subjects in the first cohort. In a later analysis, HLA-associated TCR beta chains were found to be more clonally expanded and to have lower generation probabilities than equally common non-associated chains. In a later analysis, TCR association rates were found to vary across HLA loci, with the most associated TCRs seen for DRB1 alleles and the fewest for HLA-C alleles. In both the original and validation cohorts, the classifier was reported to diagnose cytomegalovirus status with high specificity and sensitivity. In vitro tests confirmed that a few of the cytomegalovirus-associated TCR beta chains recognize cytomegalovirus antigens. An association between a missense DCLRE1C variant and V-gene and J-gene trimming of TCR beta chains was found in a later genetic analysis and replicated in an independent cohort. Immune exposure information for the cohort was limited to CMV serostatus. Most TCR sequences were seen in very few donors, while some public TCRs were found in many individuals. In an earlier analysis of around 600 of the donors, most TCR beta V segments were observed in productive rearrangements about 87% or about 30% of the time, broadly matching IMGT annotations. Presence/absence analyses assumed roughly uniform sequencing depth across donors, an assumption that may not hold. When HLA alleles, especially DR and DQ, strongly co-occurred, attributing TCR associations to individual alleles was difficult. Only TCR beta chains were sequenced in this cohort, and the absence of alpha or paired-chain data limited detectable features. Correlated functional status among segregating V segments might reflect linkage disequilibrium, but an unknown experimental factor could not be ruled out. Fewer than 20 rarely observed V segments, including chromosome 9 orphons, were excluded from the earlier analysis of several hundred of the donors because counts were too low. In a later analysis, several top co-occurrence clusters were reported to appear linked to parvovirus B19, influenza, CMV and Epstein-Barr virus. In a later analysis, most CMV-associated TCR beta chains were found to appear HLA-restricted, with HLA associations seemingly driven largely by CMV exposure. The sequencing pipeline was judged likely to have produced a cluster of highly shared sequence variants as a technical artifact. A later analysis associated about 17,000 TCR beta sequences with specific HLA alleles at a false discovery rate of 0.05. A total of 150 to 200 TCR beta chains were listed by the study as associated with cytomegalovirus. Some IMGT-functional V segments, including TRBV6-2 and TRBV6-3, could not be told apart with the 87-base-pair reads, so those segments were excluded. In a later genetic analysis, fewer N-insertions in productive TCRs were reported among donors in an Asian-associated ancestry cluster than the roughly 700-donor mean. Because HLA typing was unavailable for some donors at each locus, only the typed subset was used in association tests.

This clone was counted only a few times. Its antigen is still unknown. Nothing much larger sits one base from this clone, and base qualities are not available. Preparation of the library involved the immunoSEQ multiplex PCR assay. For the multiplex PCR, a mixture combining 60 forward primers for TCR Vbeta segments and 13 reverse primers for TCR Jbeta segments was used. The CDR3 region of rearranged TCR beta genes was amplified from genomic DNA with a multiplex PCR assay. Amplified TCR beta libraries were sequenced as 87-base-pair reads on the Illumina HiSeq System. From the authors' description of their analysis: A later analysis tallied roughly 80 million unique TCR beta chains across the approximately 670 repertoires, and approximately 12 million of those chains were shared by two or more donors. Raw reads were error-corrected and collapsed into unique sequences with a nearest-neighbor algorithm that merged closely related sequences to remove PCR and sequencing errors. V, D and J gene segments were assigned by aligning CDR3 sequences to IMGT reference sequences. For a sequence to be retained, a match of at least six nucleotides was required to both a V gene segment and a J gene segment. Rearrangements were classified as productive when the CDR3 lacked stop codons and remained in frame with V and J, and all other rearrangements were classified as non-productive. CDR3 was defined by IMGT convention, running from the second conserved V-encoded cysteine to the conserved J-encoded phenylalanine. Sequences without an unambiguous match to a single V gene segment were excluded from the earlier analysis of a few hundred of the donors. In an earlier analysis of approximately 550 of the donors, V segments were called functional above 56.7% productive rearrangements and were called segregating when the between-donor standard deviation exceeded 5%. To diagnose cytomegalovirus status from the catalog of TCR beta chain sequences, a statistical classification framework was built. V and J gene assignment, in a later analysis, came from comparing TCR nucleotide sequences with IMGT/GENE-DB human TR gene sequences. The TCRdist pipeline was used in a later analysis to assign CDR3 sequences and most-parsimonious VDJ recombination scenarios. In a later analysis, every TCR beta chain was defined by the combination of its CDR3 amino acid sequence and its V-gene family, and reads without a unique V-gene family were dropped. A later analysis removed 500 to 600 highly shared, low-generation-probability nucleotide sequences to deal with suspected cross-contamination and a sequencing artifact. In a later analysis, a clonal expansion index for each public chain was calculated from normalized within-repertoire ranks of inferred template counts. In a later analysis, generation probabilities were computed with a VDJ recombination model fitted to out-of-frame rearrangements, and the resulting probabilities were checked against IGoR. A later analysis scored TCR-TCR, TCR-HLA and TCR-CMV co-occurrence with hypergeometric tests, applying a repertoire-size bias correction to TCR pairs. A later analysis estimated false discovery rates by permuting HLA or CMV assignments 20 times. In a later analysis, co-occurring TCRs were grouped using DBSCAN, and TCRdist sequence similarity was added for clustering within HLA-allele-positive subsets. Co-occurrence clustering excluded repertoires with fewer than 30,000 or more than 120,000 public chains, plus five with anomalous nucleotide sharing. In its TCRdb copy, this immuneACCESS table keeps in-frame sequences only and misses some clones. Where compared with another copy, unresolved V genes explain less than half of these, and the others have no known cause. The V and J calls and clone size come from that table; D and trimming were worked out from the DNA. The sample table holds some 99,000 clones, of which 74% were seen once. In total, the top ten clones hold 1.8% of the sample.

The cohort was made up of several hundred healthy bone marrow donors. At the time of sampling, every cohort member was nominally healthy, though immune exposures that went unrecorded were likely present. The donor was CMV seronegative and belonged to the group of over 350 seronegative cohort members. Every donor gave a peripheral blood sample, and the peripheral blood mononuclear cells from that sample were used for TCR beta sequencing. Genomic DNA was extracted from the blood cell samples with the Qiagen DNeasy Blood Extraction Kit. CDR1 and CDR2 are read off the germline V gene as MNHNS and SASEGT. Including cysteine and phenylalanine, the CDR3 has 13 amino acids. Kept here is only the CDR3 DNA, which spans 39 bases and is read in frame from base 1. V loses 0 bases, J loses 8 bases, and the germline ends lie 9 bases apart.

The rearrangement combines TRBV6-1 with TRBJ2-3, with a weak D call of TRBD2 (6 bases match). The source of this sequence is a male donor in good health and CMV-seronegative. Sequencing used PBMCs. DNA sequence: TGTGCCAGCAGTGAAGCACGGCGGGGTACGCAGTATTTT. This sequence encodes CASSEARRGTQYF.